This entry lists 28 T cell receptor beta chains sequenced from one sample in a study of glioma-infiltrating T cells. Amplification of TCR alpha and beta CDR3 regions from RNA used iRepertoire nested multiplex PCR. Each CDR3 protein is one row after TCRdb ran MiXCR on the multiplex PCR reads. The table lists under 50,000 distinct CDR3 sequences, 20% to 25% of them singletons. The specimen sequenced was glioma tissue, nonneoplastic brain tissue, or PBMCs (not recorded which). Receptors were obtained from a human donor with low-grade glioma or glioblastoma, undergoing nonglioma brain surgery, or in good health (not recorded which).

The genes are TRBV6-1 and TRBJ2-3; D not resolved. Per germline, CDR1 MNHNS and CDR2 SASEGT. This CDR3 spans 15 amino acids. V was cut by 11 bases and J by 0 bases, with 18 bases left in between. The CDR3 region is CARIDWSFSTDTQYF. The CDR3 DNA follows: TGTGCCCGCATTGATTGGTCCTTTAGCACAGATACGCAGTATTTT.

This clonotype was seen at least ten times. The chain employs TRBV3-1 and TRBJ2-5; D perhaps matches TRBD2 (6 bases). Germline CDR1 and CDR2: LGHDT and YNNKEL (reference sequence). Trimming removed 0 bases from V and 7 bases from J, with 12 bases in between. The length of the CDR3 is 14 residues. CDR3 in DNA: TGTGCCAGCAGCCAAGATCGGGGGTCCGGGACCCAGTACTTC. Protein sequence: CASSQDRGSGTQYF.

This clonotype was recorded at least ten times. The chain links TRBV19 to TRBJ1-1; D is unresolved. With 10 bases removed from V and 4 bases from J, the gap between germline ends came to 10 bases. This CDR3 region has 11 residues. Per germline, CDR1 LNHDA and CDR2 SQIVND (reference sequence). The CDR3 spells CATSAATEAFF. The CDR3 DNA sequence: TGTGCCACATCTGCAGCCACTGAAGCTTTCTTT. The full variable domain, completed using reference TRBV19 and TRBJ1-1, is DGGITQSPKYLFRKEGQNVTLSCEQNLNHDAMYWYRQDPGQGLRLIYYSQIVNDFQKGDIAEGYSVSREKKESFPLTVTSAQKNPTAFYLCATSAATEAFFGQGTRLTVV.

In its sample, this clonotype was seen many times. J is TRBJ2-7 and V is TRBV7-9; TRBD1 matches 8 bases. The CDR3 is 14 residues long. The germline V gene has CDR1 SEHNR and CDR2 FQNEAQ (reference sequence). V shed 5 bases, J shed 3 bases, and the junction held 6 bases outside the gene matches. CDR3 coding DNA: TGTGCCAGCAGCGCGCCCACAGGGGGCTACGAGCAGTACTTC. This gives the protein CASSAPTGGYEQYF.

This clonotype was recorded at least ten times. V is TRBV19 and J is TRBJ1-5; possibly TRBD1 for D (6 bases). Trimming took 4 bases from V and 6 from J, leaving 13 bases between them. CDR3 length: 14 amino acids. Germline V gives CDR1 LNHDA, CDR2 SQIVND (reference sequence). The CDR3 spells CASSTTGWAQPQHF. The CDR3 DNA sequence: TGTGCCAGTAGTACAACAGGGTGGGCTCAGCCCCAGCATTTT. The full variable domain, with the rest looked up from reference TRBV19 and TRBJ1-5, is DGGITQSPKYLFRKEGQNVTLSCEQNLNHDAMYWYRQDPGQGLRLIYYSQIVNDFQKGDIAEGYSVSREKKESFPLTVTSAQKNPTAFYLCASSTTGWAQPQHFGDGTRLSIL.

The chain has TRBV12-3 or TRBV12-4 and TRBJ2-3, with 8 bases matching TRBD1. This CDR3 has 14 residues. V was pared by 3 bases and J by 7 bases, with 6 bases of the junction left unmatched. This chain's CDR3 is CASSLPGGAYTQYF. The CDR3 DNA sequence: TGTGCCAGCAGTTTGCCAGGGGGCGCGTATACGCAGTATTTT.

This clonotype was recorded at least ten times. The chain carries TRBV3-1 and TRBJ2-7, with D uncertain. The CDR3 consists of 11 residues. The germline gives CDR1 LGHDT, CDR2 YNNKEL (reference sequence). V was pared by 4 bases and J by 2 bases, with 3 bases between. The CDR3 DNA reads TGTGCCAGCAGCCGGGCCTACGAGCAGTACTTC. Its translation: CASSRAYEQYF.

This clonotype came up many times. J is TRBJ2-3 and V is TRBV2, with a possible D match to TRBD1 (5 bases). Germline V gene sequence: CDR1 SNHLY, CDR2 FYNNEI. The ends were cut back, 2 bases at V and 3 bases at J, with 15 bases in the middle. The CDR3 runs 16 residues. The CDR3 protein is CASSEMRGSGTDTQYF. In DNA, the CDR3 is TGTGCCAGCAGTGAAATGCGAGGCTCAGGGACAGATACGCAGTATTTT.

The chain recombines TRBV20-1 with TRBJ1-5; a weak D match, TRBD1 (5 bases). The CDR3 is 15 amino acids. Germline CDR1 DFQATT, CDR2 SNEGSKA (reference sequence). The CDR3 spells CNARDLTGNNQPQHF. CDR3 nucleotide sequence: TGCAATGCCCGGGACCTCACGGGCAACAATCAGCCCCAGCATTTT.

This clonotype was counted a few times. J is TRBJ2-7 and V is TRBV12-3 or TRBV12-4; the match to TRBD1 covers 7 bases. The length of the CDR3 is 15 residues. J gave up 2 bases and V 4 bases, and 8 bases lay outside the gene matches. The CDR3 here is CASSSPRDSTYEQYF. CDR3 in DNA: TGTGCCAGCAGTTCCCCCAGGGACAGCACCTACGAGCAGTACTTC.

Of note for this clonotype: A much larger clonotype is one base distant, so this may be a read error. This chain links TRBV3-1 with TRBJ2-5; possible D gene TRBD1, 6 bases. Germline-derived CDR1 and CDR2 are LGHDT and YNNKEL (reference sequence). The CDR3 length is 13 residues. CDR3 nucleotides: TGTGCCAGCAGCCAAAGGGGACAAGAGACCAAGTACTTC. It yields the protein CASSQRGQETKYF.

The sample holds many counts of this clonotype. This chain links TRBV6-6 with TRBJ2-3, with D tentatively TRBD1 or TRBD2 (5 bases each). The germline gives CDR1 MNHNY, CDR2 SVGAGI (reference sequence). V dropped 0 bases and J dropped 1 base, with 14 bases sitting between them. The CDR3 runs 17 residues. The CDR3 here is CASSYSGLRGGTDTQYF. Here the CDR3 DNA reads TGTGCCAGCAGTTACTCTGGGCTCCGAGGGGGCACAGATACGCAGTATTTT.

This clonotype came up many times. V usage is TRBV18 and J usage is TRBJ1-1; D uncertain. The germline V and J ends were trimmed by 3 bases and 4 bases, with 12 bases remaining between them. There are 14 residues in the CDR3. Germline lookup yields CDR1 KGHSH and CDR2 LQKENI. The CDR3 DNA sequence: TGTGCCAGCTCACCTTCGCAAGAGGCCACTGAAGCTTTCTTT. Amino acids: CASSPSQEATEAFF. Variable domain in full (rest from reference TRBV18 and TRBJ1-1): NAGVMQNPRHLVRRRGQEARLRCSPMKGHSHVYWYRQLPEEGLKFMVYLQKENIIDESGMPKERFSAEFPKEGPSILRIQQVVRGDSAAYFCASSPSQEATEAFFGQGTRLTVV.

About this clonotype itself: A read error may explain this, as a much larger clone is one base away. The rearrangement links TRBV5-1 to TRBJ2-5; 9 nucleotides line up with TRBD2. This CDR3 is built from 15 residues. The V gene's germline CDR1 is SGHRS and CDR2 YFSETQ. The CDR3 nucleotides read TGCGACAGCGGAGGTGTAGCGGGGGTAGCAGAGACCCAGTACTTC. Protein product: CDSGGVAGVAETQYF.

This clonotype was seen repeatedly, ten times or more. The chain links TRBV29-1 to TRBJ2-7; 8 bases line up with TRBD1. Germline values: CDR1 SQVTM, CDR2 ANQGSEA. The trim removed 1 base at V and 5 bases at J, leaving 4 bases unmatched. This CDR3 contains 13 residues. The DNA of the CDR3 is TGCAGCGTTGAAGGGCAGGGGGCCCACGAGCAGTACTTC. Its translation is CSVEGQGAHEQYF.

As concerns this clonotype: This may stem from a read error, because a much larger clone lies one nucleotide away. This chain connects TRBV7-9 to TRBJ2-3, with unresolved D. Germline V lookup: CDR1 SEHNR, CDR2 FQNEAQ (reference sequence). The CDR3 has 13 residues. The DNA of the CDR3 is TGTGCCAGCAGCTTAATTTCCGGAGATACGAAGTATTTT. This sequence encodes CASSLISGDTKYF.

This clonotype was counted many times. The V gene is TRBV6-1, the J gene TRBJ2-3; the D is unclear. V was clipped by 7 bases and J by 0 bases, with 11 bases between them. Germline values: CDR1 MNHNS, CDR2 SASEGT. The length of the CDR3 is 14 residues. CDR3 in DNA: TGTGCCAGCAAGTTACACCATAGCACAGATACGCAGTATTTT. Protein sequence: CASKLHHSTDTQYF.

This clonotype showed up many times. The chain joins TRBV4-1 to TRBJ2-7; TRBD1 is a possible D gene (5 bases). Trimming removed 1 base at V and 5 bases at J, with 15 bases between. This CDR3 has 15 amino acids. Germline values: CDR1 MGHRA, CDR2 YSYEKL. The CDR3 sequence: CASSQVYQGEDEQYF. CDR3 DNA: TGCGCCAGCAGCCAAGTATACCAGGGCGAAGACGAGCAGTACTTC.

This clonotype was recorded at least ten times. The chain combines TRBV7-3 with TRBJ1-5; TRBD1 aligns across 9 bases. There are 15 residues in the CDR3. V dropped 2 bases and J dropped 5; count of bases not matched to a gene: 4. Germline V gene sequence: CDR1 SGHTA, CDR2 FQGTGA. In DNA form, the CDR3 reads TGTGCCAGCAGCTTAGGGACAGGGCCGGATCAGCCCCAGCATTTT. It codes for CASSLGTGPDQPQHF.

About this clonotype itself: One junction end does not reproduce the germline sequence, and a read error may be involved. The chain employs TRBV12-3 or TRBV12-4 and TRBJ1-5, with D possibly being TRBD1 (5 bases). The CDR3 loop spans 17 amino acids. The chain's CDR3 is CASSPQTGTVINRPQHF. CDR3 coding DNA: TGTGCCAGCAGTCCGCAGACCGGGACGGTAATAAATCGGCCCCAGCATTTT.

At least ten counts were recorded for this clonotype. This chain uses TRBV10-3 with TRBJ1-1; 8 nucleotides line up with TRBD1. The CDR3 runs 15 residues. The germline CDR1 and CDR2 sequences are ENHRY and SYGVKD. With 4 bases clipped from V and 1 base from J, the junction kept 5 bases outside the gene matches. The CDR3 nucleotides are TGTGCCATCAGTGCAGGGACAGGAGGGAACACTGAAGCTTTCTTT. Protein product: CAISAGTGGNTEAFF.

The CDR3 DNA reads as TGTGCCAGCTCACCGCAGGGGACCACTGAAGCTTTCTTT. Translating gives CASSPQGTTEAFF. The chain uses TRBV18 and TRBJ1-1, with D maybe TRBD1 (6 bases). V lost 3 bases and J 4 bases, leaving 9 bases between the germline ends. The CDR3 totals 13 residues. Germline CDR1 and CDR2: KGHSH and LQKENI.

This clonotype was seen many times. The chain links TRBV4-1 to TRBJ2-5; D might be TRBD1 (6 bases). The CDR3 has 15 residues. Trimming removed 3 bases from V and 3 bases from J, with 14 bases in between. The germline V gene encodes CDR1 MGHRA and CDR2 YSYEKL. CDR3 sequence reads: CASSQAPGDEETQYF. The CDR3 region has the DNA TGCGCCAGCAGCCAGGCTCCAGGGGATGAAGAGACCCAGTACTTC.

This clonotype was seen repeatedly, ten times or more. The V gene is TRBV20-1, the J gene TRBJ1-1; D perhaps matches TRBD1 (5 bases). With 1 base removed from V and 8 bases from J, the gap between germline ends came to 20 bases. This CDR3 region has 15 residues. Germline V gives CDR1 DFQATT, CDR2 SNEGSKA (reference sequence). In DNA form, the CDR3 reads TGCAGTGCTAGAGTCTTATGGGACCTTTTTGAGGAAGCTTTCTTT. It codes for CSARVLWDLFEEAFF.

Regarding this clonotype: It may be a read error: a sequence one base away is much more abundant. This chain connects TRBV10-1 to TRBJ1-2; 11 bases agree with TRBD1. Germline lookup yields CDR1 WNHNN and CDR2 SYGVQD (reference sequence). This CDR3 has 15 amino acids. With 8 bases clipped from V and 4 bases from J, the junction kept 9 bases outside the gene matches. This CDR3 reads CASSAGQGGLYGYTF. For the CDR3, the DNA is TGCGCCAGCTCAGCGGGACAGGGGGGTCTCTATGGCTACACCTTC.

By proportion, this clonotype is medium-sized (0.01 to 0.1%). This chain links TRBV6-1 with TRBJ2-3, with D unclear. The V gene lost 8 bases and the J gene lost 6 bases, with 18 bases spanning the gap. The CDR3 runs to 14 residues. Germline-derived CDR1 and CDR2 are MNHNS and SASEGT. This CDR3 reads CASVPPGVGDTQYF. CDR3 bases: TGTGCCAGCGTACCCCCGGGTGTAGGGGATACGCAGTATTTT.

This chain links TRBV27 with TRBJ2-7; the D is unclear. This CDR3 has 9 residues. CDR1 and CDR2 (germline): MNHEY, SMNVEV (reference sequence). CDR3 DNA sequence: TGTGCCCGCAGGACCGAGCCGTACGTC. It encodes CARRTEPYV.

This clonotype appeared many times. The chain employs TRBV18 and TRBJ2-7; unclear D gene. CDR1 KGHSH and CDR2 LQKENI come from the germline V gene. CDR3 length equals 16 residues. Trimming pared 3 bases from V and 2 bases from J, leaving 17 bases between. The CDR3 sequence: CASSPSLSGSPYEQYF. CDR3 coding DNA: TGTGCCAGCTCACCTTCCCTTTCGGGTTCTCCCTACGAGCAGTACTTC.